This entry lists 18 T cell receptor beta chains sequenced from one sample in a study of control samples from healthy donors and cancer patients. Using immunoSEQ multiplex PCR, the repertoire was profiled, and TCRdb retains in-frame clones only, with some absent. This table holds some 150,000 clones, 90% to 95% found once. Sequenced input: blood. The receptors were sampled from a man aged 35 to 55 in good health.

This chain joins TRBV5-4 and TRBJ2-2; 11 nucleotides match TRBD1. The V segment lost 4 bases and the J segment 1 base; nucleotides outside the gene matches: 6. Germline-derived CDR1 and CDR2 are SGHNT and YYREEE (reference sequence). The CDR3 contains 17 residues. The CDR3 bases are TGTGCCAGCAGCCTATGGACAGGGGGCGAGAACACCGGGGAGCTGTTTTTT. Translation gives CASSLWTGGENTGELFF.

A single count supports this clone. The J gene is TRBJ2-7, the V gene TRBV6-1, with TRBD1 identical over 10 bases. This CDR3 is 15 amino acids long. Germline CDR1 reads MNHNS; CDR2 reads SASEGT. The trim removed 2 bases at V and 2 bases at J, leaving 3 bases unmatched. Here the CDR3 reads CASSEWGTGAYEQYF. CDR3 coding DNA: TGTGCCAGCAGTGAATGGGGGACAGGGGCCTACGAGCAGTACTTC.

This clone showed up just once. The chain uses TRBV4-1 and TRBJ2-1, with TRBD2 matching 8 bases. Germline trimming cut 2 bases from V and 2 bases from J; bases unmatched to any gene: 5. Germline CDR1 and CDR2: MGHRA and YSYEKL. The CDR3 has 16 residues. The CDR3 DNA follows: TGCGCCAGCAGCCAAACGACTAGCGAGACCTACAATGAGCAGTTCTTC. Amino acid sequence: CASSQTTSETYNEQFF.

The chain has TRBV2 and TRBJ2-4, with D possibly called TRBD1 or TRBD2 (5 bases each). This CDR3 region has 16 residues. V was clipped by 6 bases and J by 3 bases, with 18 bases between them. CDR1 is SNHLY, CDR2 FYNNEI, per germline. CDR3 amino acids: CASRRGVGYVKNIQYF. The CDR3, as DNA: TGTGCCAGCAGGAGGGGAGTCGGGTATGTCAAAAACATTCAGTACTTC. The full variable domain, in which reference TRBV2 and TRBJ2-4 provide the parts outside the CDR3, is EPEVTQTPSHQVTQMGQEVILRCVPISNHLYFYWYRQILGQKVEFLVSFYNNEISEKSEIFDDQFSVERPDGSNFTLKIRSTKLEDSAMYFCASRRGVGYVKNIQYFGAGTRLSVL.

The genes are TRBV28 and TRBJ1-1; D might be TRBD1 (5 bases). The germline gives CDR1 MDHEN, CDR2 SYDVKM. V was pared by 2 bases and J by 2 bases, with 15 bases between. The CDR3 contains 16 residues. The CDR3 DNA follows: TGTGCCAGCAGTTTAAGACAGAAAGGGGAAAACACTGAAGCTTTCTTT. It is translated as CASSLRQKGENTEAFF.

The rearrangement joins TRBV19 to TRBJ2-1; TRBD1 aligns across 7 bases. This CDR3 is 15 amino acids long. V lost 5 bases and J lost 9; bases outside the gene matches: 13. In germline, CDR1 is LNHDA, CDR2 SQIVND (reference sequence). In DNA, the CDR3 is TGTGCCAGTAGTCTCGACAGGGCCCGACTCGGTGAGCAGTTCTTC. This gives the protein CASSLDRARLGEQFF.

This rearrangement joins TRBV11-2 to TRBJ1-5; no firm D call. This CDR3 comprises 14 residues. Germline CDR1 and CDR2: SGHAT and FQNNGV. Trimming shortened V by 5 bases and J by 5 bases, and 13 bases separated the two germline ends. The CDR3 loop reads CASSEDGSYQPQHF. DNA of the CDR3: TGTGCCAGCAGCGAGGACGGTAGTTATCAGCCCCAGCATTTT.

The chain combines TRBV30 with TRBJ1-3, with D unclear. V gave up 5 bases and J gave up 0 bases, with 8 bases separating them. The CDR3 is 13 amino acids. Germline lookup yields CDR1 GTSNPN and CDR2 SVGIG (reference sequence). The CDR3 nucleotides are TGTGCCTGGGACCGTTCCTCTGGAAACACCATATATTTT. Translating it yields CAWDRSSGNTIYF.

V gene TRBV5-4 combines with J gene TRBJ1-2; 7 bases line up with TRBD1. Unmatched junction bases numbered 8, after V lost 1 base and J lost 8 bases. CDR3 length: 14 amino acids. Germline assignment: CDR1 SGHNT and CDR2 YYREEE (reference sequence). CDR3 in DNA: TGTGCCAGCAGCTTGAATAGGGGGCTAAGGGGCTACACCTTC. Translating gives CASSLNRGLRGYTF.

The chain recombines TRBV9 with TRBJ1-4; D not resolved. The V end lost 4 bases, the J end lost 0 bases, and 7 bases lay between the germline ends. This CDR3 is 14 amino acids long. Germline CDR1 and CDR2: SGDLS and YYNGEE. CDR3 sequence reads: CASSLAATNEKLFF. The CDR3, as DNA: TGTGCCAGCAGCCTAGCTGCAACTAATGAAAAACTGTTTTTT.

This chain links TRBV7-8 with TRBJ2-7; perhaps TRBD2 as D (5 bases). Germline CDR1 and CDR2: SGHVS and FQNEAQ. The CDR3 sequence is 14 residues long. V was cut by 5 bases and J by 5 bases, with 16 bases left in between. This CDR3 reads CASSLSGNRDEQYF. CDR3 in DNA: TGTGCCAGCAGCCTCTCGGGGAACAGAGACGAGCAGTACTTC.

V is TRBV12-3 or TRBV12-4 and J is TRBJ2-1, with no clear D. V dropped 5 bases and J dropped 10 bases, with 9 bases sitting between them. CDR3 size: 11 residues. The DNA for the CDR3 is TGTGCCAGCAGTCACAAGTGGGAGCAGTTCTTC. Its protein is CASSHKWEQFF.

The chain couples TRBV27 to TRBJ1-1; 9 bases are a match to TRBD1. The trim removed 2 bases at V and 0 bases at J, leaving 7 bases unmatched. The CDR3 is 17 amino acids. The germline gives CDR1 MNHEY, CDR2 SMNVEV (reference sequence). CDR3: CASSLAGQGPMNTEAFF. CDR3 nucleotides: TGTGCCAGCAGTTTAGCGGGACAGGGACCCATGAACACTGAAGCTTTCTTT.

The chain recombines TRBV7-8 with TRBJ1-6, with D maybe TRBD1 (6 bases). Germline CDR1 reads SGHVS; CDR2 reads FQNEAQ. Trimming took off 4 bases at V and 5 bases at J, with 12 bases between the two ends. The CDR3 loop spans 15 amino acids. The DNA for the CDR3 is TGTGCCAGCAGCTCCCAGGGACAAAATAATTCACCCCTCCACTTT. Its protein is CASSSQGQNNSPLHF.

The rearrangement links TRBV6-1 to TRBJ2-1; TRBD2 matches at 12 bases. The V gene end was trimmed by 2 bases and the J gene end by 11 bases; junction bases not matched to a gene: 19. The CDR3 extends over 19 amino acids. Germline V gene data show CDR1 as MNHNS and CDR2 as SASEGT. CDR3 region: CASSEFRPGTSGPRRKQFF. The CDR3 DNA is TGTGCCAGCAGTGAATTTAGGCCCGGGACTAGCGGGCCTCGCAGGAAGCAGTTCTTC.

The gene calls are TRBV18 and TRBJ2-1, with 10 positions matching TRBD1. CDR3 length: 14 amino acids. After removal of 4 bases from V and 6 bases from J, the junction contained 3 bases not matched to a gene. The germline CDR1 and CDR2 sequences are KGHSH and LQKENI. CDR3 in DNA: TGTGCCAGCTCACGGGACAGGGGTGGCAATGAGCAGTTCTTC. Translating it yields CASSRDRGGNEQFF.

This clone appeared once. The DNA of the CDR3 is TGTGCCAGCAGCTTGGACACTGAAGCTTTCTTT. It translates to CASSLDTEAFF. This chain uses TRBV7-9 with TRBJ1-1; D is uncertain. V lost 3 bases and J 3 bases, leaving 2 bases between the germline ends. The CDR3 covers 11 residues. Germline V gives CDR1 SEHNR, CDR2 FQNEAQ (reference sequence).

The rearrangement links TRBV9 to TRBJ1-2, with a weak D call TRBD1 (6 bases). V shed 3 bases and J shed 2 bases, with 14 bases lying between them. The CDR3 length is 15 residues. Germline CDR1 reads SGDLS; CDR2 reads YYNGEE. The CDR3 here is CASSASGTPNYGYTF. The CDR3 DNA is TGTGCCAGCAGCGCCTCCGGGACACCGAACTATGGCTACACCTTC.